This entry features one TCR beta chain sequence. As yet, its antigen is unknown. TCRdb re-analysed the 5' RACE reads in MiXCR, keeping a single row per CDR3 protein. The sample shows more than 40,000 distinct CDR3 sequences, over 25% of them seen only once. General observations from the study: Whole repertoires were not studied in the larger cohort, only one V-J beta rearrangement.

Trimming cost V 6 bases and J 6 bases; bases outside gene matches: 4. The CDR3 length is 13 residues. Germline V gene data show CDR1 as MGHRA and CDR2 as YSYEKL. The chain joins TRBV4-1 to TRBJ2-2; 7 nucleotides line up with TRBD1. Sequencing used memory CD4+ T cells sorted from a lymph node. Subset noted: memory CD4+ T cells, CD4+CD45RO+CD25-. This clonotype was obtained from a female donor with breast cancer. Here the CDR3 reads CASSLQGAGELFF. CDR3 DNA: TGCGCCAGCAGTCTTCAGGGGGCCGGGGAGCTGTTTTTT.